The rows below give T cell receptor beta chains drawn from one sample of a study of a mutant IDH1 vaccine in newly diagnosed glioma. Their antigens are not known. Repertoires were generated with immunoSEQ multiplex PCR, while TCRdb's copy carries only in-frame clones and drops some. Among just over 65,000 clones listed, approximately 80% were seen once. The sequences come from PBMCs, collected from a glioma patient whose treatment included an IDH1 peptide vaccine. Receptors were obtained from a man aged 18 to 29 with glioma. Each CDR3 is given with its conserved first and last residue. A D gene is named only where the DNA matches it firmly. For some rows the clone size is stated as once, few or many, or as a class when expanded; others skip it.

j_gene | d_gene | abundance | v_gene | CDR3aa | CDR3nt
TRBJ1-5 | - | - | TRBV6-5 | CASSYSSDQPQHF | TGTGCCAGCAGTTACTCAAGTGATCAGCCCCAGCATTTT
TRBJ1-2 | TRBD1 | - | TRBV25-1 | CASSAVQGVLEYGYTF | TGTGCCAGCAGTGCGGTACAGGGGGTCCTCGAGTATGGCTACACCTTC
TRBJ1-6 | - | - | TRBV5-4 | CASSSLGPNSPLHF | TGTGCCAGCAGCTCATTAGGGCCTAATTCACCCCTCCACTTT
TRBJ2-7 | - | - | TRBV2 | CASSFGLAAYEQYF | TGTGCCAGCAGCTTCGGTTTGGCTGCCTACGAGCAGTACTTC
TRBJ1-1 | TRBD1 | - | TRBV6-4 | CASSDDQGAYTEAFF | TGTGCCAGCAGTGACGACCAGGGGGCTTACACTGAAGCTTTCTTT
TRBJ2-7 | TRBD2 | - | TRBV6-5 | CASSRGVGLVREQYF | TGTGCCAGCAGCCGCGGCGTTGGACTAGTGAGAGAGCAGTACTTC
TRBJ1-1 | - | - | TRBV7-9 | CASELRGSTEAFF | TGTGCCAGCGAACTCAGGGGATCCACTGAAGCTTTCTTT
TRBJ1-1 | - | few | TRBV30 | CAWIRGLNTEAFF | TGTGCCTGGATCAGGGGTCTGAACACTGAAGCTTTCTTT
TRBJ2-1 | TRBD2 | - | TRBV7-2 | CASSSTGRGGNNEQFF | TGTGCCAGCAGCTCCACTGGGCGGGGGGGAAACAATGAGCAGTTCTTC
TRBJ1-2 | TRBD1 | - | TRBV5-1 | CASSLALRGQDYGYTF | TGCGCCAGCAGCTTGGCATTGAGGGGACAGGACTATGGCTACACCTTC
TRBJ2-3 | TRBD2 | - | TRBV5-1 | CASSLVAGVPSDTQYF | TGCGCCAGCAGCTTGGTAGCGGGAGTTCCCTCAGATACGCAGTATTTT
TRBJ1-5 | - | - | TRBV6-5 | CASSYGVGGNQPQHF | TGTGCCAGCAGTTACGGGGTAGGGGGCAATCAGCCCCAGCATTTT
TRBJ2-1 | TRBD2 | - | TRBV2 | CASSEGGGYEQFF | TGTGCCAGCAGTGAAGGGGGGGGGTATGAGCAGTTCTTC
TRBJ2-1 | - | once | TRBV7-2 | CASSLGGPVLSYNEQFF | TGTGCCAGCAGCTTAGGGGGTCCCGTGCTTAGCTACAATGAGCAGTTCTTC
TRBJ2-7 | - | - | TRBV1 | CTSSQARDREAASSYEQYF | TGCACCAGCAGCCAAGCCCGGGATCGGGAGGCCGCTAGCTCCTACGAGCAGTACTTC
TRBJ2-7 | - | - | TRBV19 | CASSILVSGTEQYF | TGTGCCAGTAGTATTTTGGTTTCAGGCACGGAGCAGTACTTC
TRBJ2-7 | TRBD2 | - | TRBV5-8 | CASSEDSLAGYSYEQYF | TGTGCCAGCAGCGAGGACTCGCTAGCGGGGTACTCCTACGAGCAGTACTTC
TRBJ2-1 | TRBD2 | - | TRBV7-6 | CASSSGTRSGDEQFF | TGTGCCAGCAGCTCTGGGACTAGGTCAGGGGATGAGCAGTTCTTC
TRBJ2-5 | - | - | TRBV7-9 | CASSLSGGHLYF | TGTGCCAGCAGCTTATCGGGCGGCCACCTGTACTTC
TRBJ1-1 | - | - | TRBV9 | CASSFRIYTEAFF | TGTGCCAGCAGCTTCCGGATCTACACTGAAGCTTTCTTT
TRBJ1-1 | - | once | TRBV18 | CASSRTTSGTPEAFF | TGTGCCAGCTCCCGCACCACGTCAGGGACCCCCGAAGCTTTCTTT
TRBJ2-3 | - | once | TRBV7-9 | CASNSPAVDTQYF | TGTGCCAGCAACTCCCCTGCGGTAGATACGCAGTATTTT
TRBJ2-6 | TRBD2 | - | TRBV29-1 | CSAISGDSGANVLTF | TGCAGCGCCATAAGCGGGGACTCTGGGGCCAACGTCCTGACTTTC